Listed here is a single T cell receptor (beta chain). Its antigen is not identified. The CDR3 is 18 residues long. CDR1 and CDR2 from the germline V gene are KGHSH and LQKENI. The ends were cut back, 2 bases at V and 5 bases at J, with 22 bases in the middle. Assay: immunoSEQ multiplex PCR; the TCRdb copy retains only in-frame clones and omits some. The sample lists under 40,000 clones, just under 85% occurring once. The sample belongs to a study of vaccination effects on CD4 cells after COVID-19. Antigen-specific CD4+ T cells were expanded (with viral peptide pools) by the ViraFEST assay ahead of sequencing. Culture lasted 10 days before CD4+ T cell isolation. All study participants received two doses of BNT162b2 or mRNA-1273 vaccine. Days 3 and 7 were when half the medium was replaced with IL-2 medium.

The source is a human donor who received a COVID-19 vaccine. Some clones in this sample may be carry-over from other donors' samples. The sample was CD4+ T cells from PBMCs cultured with HCoV-NL63 spike peptides, taken after COVID-19 vaccination. The rearrangement uses TRBV18 and TRBJ2-1, with unresolved D. As DNA, the CDR3 is TGTGCCAGCTCACCAGATCAGGTCCCGTACTCGAATGACAATGAGCAGTTCTTC. It encodes CASSPDQVPYSNDNEQFF.